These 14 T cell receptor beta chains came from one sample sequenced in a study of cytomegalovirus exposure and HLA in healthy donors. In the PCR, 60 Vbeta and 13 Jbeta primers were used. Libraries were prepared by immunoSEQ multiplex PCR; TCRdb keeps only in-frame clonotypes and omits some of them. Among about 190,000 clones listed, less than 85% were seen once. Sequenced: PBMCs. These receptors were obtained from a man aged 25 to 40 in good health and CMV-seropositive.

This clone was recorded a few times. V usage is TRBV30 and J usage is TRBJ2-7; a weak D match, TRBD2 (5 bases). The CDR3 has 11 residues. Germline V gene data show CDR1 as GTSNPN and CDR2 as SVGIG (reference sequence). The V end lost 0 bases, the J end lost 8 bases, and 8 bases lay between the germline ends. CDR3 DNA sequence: TGTGCCTGGAGTGTGGGAGCACAGCAGTACTTC. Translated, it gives CAWSVGAQQYF.

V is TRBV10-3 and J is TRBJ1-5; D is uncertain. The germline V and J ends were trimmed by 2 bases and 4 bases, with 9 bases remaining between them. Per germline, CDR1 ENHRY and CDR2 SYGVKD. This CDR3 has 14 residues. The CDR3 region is CAISEHQANQPQHF. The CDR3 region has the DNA TGTGCCATCAGTGAGCACCAGGCAAATCAGCCCCAGCATTTT.

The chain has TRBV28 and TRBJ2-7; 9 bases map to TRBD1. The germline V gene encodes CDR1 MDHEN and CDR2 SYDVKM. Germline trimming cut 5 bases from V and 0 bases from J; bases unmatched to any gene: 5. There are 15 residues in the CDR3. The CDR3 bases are TGTGCCAGCAGTCCCACGACAGGGGGCTCCTACGAGCAGTACTTC. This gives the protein CASSPTTGGSYEQYF.

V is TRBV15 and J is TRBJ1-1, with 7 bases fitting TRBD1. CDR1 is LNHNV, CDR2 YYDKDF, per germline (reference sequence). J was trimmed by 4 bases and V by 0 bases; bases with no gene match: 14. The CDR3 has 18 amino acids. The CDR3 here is CATSRDTVALTGSTEAFF. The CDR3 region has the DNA TGTGCCACCAGCAGAGATACAGTGGCCTTGACAGGGAGCACTGAAGCTTTCTTT.

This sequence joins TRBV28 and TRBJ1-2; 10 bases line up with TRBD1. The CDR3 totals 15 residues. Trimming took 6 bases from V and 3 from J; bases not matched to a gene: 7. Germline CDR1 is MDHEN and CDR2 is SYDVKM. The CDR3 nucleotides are TGTGCCAGCAGGCTCGGACAGGGGGTATACTATGGCTACACCTTC. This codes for CASRLGQGVYYGYTF.

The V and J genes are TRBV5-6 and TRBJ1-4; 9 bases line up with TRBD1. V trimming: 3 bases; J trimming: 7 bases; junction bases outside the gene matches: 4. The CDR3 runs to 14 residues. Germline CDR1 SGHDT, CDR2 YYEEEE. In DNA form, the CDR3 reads TGTGCCAGCAGCTACGGACAGGGGCGTGAAAAACTGTTTTTT. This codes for CASSYGQGREKLFF. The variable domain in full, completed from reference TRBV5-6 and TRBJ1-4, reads DAGVTQSPTHLIKTRGQQVTLRCSPKSGHDTVSWYQQALGQGPQFIFQYYEEEERQRGNFPDRFSGHQFPNYSSELNVNALLLGDSALYLCASSYGQGREKLFFGSGTQLSVL.

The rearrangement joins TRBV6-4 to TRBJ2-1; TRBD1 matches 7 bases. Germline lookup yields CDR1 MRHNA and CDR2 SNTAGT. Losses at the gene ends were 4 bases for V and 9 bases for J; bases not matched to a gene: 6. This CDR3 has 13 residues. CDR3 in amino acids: CASSVNRDSEQFF. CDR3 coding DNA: TGTGCCAGCAGTGTTAACAGGGACAGTGAGCAGTTCTTC.

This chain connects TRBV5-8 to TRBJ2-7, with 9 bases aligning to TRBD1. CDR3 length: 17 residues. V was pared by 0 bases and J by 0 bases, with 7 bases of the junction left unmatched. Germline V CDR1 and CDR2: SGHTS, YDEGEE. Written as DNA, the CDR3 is TGTGCCAGCAGCTTGGCCAGGGGGACAGGGACCTCCTACGAGCAGTACTTC. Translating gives CASSLARGTGTSYEQYF.

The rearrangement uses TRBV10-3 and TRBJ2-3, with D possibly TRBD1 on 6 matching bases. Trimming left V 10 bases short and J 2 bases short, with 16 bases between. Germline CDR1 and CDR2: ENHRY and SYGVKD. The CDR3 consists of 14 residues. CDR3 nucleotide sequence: TGTGCCACCCAGGGCAGGGGATACACAGATACGCAGTATTTT. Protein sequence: CATQGRGYTDTQYF.

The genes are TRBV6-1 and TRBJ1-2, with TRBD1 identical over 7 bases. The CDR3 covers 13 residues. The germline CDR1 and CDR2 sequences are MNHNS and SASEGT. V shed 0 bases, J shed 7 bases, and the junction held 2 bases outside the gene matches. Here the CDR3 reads CASSEAGGVGYTF. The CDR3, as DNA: TGTGCCAGCAGTGAAGCAGGGGGCGTTGGCTACACCTTC.

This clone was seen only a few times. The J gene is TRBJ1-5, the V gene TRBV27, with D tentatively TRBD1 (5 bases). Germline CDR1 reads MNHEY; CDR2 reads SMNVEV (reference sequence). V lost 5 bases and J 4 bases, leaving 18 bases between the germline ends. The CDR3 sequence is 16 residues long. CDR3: CASSPYKEGDNQPQHF. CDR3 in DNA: TGTGCCAGCAGTCCATATAAGGAAGGGGATAATCAGCCCCAGCATTTT.

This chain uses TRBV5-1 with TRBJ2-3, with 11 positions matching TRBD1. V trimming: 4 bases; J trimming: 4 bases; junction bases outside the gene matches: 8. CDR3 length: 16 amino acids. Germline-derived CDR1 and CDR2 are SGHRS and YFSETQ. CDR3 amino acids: CASSLTGTGGSDTQYF. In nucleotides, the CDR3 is TGCGCCAGCAGCCTTACCGGGACAGGGGGTTCAGATACGCAGTATTTT.

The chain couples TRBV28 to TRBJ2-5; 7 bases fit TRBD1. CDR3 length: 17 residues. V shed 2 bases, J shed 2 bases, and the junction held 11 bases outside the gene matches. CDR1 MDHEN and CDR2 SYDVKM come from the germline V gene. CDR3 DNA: TGTGCCAGCAGTTTAGGCGGGTGGGGCAGGGGGCAAGAGACCCAGTACTTC. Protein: CASSLGGWGRGQETQYF.

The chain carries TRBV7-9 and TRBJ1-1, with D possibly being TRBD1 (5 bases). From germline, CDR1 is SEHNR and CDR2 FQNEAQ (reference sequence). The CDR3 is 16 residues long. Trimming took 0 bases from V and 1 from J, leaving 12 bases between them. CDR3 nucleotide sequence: TGTGCCAGCAGCTTAGCGGAAACAGGCAGGAACACTGAAGCTTTCTTT. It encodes CASSLAETGRNTEAFF.